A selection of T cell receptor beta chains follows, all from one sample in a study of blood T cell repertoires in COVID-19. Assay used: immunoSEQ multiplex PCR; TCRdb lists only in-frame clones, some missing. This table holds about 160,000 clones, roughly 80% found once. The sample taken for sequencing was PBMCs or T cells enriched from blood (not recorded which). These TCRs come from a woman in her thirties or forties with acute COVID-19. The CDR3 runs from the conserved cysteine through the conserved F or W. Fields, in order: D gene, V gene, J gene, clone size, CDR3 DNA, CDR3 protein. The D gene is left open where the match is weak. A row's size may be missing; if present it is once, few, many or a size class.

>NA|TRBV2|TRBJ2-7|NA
TGTGCCAGCAGTGTTCTAAACTCCTACGAGCAGTACTTC
CASSVLNSYEQYF
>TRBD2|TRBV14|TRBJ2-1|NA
TGTGCCAGCAGCCAAGCCTTCGGACTAGCGGGTAATGAGCAGTTCTTC
CASSQAFGLAGNEQFF
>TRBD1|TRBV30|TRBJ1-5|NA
TGTGCCTGGAGTAGACAGGGAGGCAATCAGCCCCAGCATTTT
CAWSRQGGNQPQHF
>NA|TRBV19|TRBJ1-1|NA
TGTGCCAGTAGGGCAGGGGCCAATGAAGCTTTCTTT
CASRAGANEAFF
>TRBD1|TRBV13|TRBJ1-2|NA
TGTGCCAGCAGCACTTGGACAGGGGGCGGCTATGGCTACACCTTC
CASSTWTGGGYGYTF
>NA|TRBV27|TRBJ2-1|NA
TGTGCCAGCAGTTTAAGGCCTCACAGCTACAATGAGCAGTTCTTC
CASSLRPHSYNEQFF
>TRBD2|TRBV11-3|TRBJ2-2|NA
TGTGCCAGCAGCTTAAGGACTAGCGGGAAGAACACCGGGGAGCTGTTTTTT
CASSLRTSGKNTGELFF
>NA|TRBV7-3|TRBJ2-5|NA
TGTGCCAGCAGCCCCGGCGGCGGGCAAGAGACCCAGTACTTC
CASSPGGGQETQYF
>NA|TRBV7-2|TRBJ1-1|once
TGTGCCAGCACCACACAGGGAGGGTACACTGAAGCTTTCTTT
CASTTQGGYTEAFF
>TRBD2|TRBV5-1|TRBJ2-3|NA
TGCGCCAGCAGCCTGGCGGGGAGGGGAACAGATACGCAGTATTTT
CASSLAGRGTDTQYF
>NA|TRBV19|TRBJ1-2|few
TGTGCCAGTACCCCGTATCCAGGGTCTAACTATGGCTACACCTTC
CASTPYPGSNYGYTF
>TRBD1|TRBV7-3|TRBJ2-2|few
TGTGCCAGCAGCCGTGACAGGGTGAACACCGGGGAGCTGTTTTTT
CASSRDRVNTGELFF
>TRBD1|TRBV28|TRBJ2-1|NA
TGTGCCAGCAGTCCACCGGGACAGGCACACAATGAGCAGTTCTTC
CASSPPGQAHNEQFF
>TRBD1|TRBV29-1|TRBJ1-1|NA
TGCAGCGCCAGGGGGGAGAACACTGAAGCTTTCTTT
CSARGENTEAFF
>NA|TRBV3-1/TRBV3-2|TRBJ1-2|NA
TGTGCCAGCAGCCGCGGGACCGCAGGTCCGGGAGGCTTC
CASSRGTAGPGGF
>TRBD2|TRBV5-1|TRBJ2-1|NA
TGCGCCAGCAGCTTGGCTAGCGGGAGAGGCGAGCAGTTCTTC
CASSLASGRGEQFF